Given below is one TCR beta chain in context. This record comes from a study of blood T cell repertoires in COVID-19. The assay was immunoSEQ multiplex PCR, and TCRdb's table has in-frame clones only and misses some. The sample holds 200,000 to 250,000 clones, around 90% seen once. Recruits, aged 18 to 89 years, lived in under 25 US areas. Each participant's cohort was designated according to participant-reported clinical history. The source is a young man who had recovered from COVID-19. The sequenced sample consisted of PBMCs or T cells enriched from blood (not recorded which).

The chain's CDR3 is CASSARYSYEQYF. The CDR3 bases are TGTGCCAGCTCGGCGCGGTACTCCTACGAGCAGTACTTC. This chain uses TRBV18 with TRBJ2-7; unclear D gene. Germline-derived CDR1 and CDR2 are KGHSH and LQKENI. The V end was cut by 6 bases, the J end by 0 bases, with 9 bases between. The length of the CDR3 is 13 residues.